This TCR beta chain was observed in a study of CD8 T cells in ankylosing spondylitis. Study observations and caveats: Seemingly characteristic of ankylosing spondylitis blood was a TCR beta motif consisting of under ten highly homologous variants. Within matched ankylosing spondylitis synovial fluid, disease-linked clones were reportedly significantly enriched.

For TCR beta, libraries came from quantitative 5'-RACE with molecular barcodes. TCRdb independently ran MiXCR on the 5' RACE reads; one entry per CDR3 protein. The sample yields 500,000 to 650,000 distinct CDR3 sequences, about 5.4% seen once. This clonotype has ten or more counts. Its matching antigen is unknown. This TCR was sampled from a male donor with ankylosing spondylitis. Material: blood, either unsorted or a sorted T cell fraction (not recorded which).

The CDR3 coding sequence is TGTGCCAGCAGCTTAGGGGCCCCTGAAGCTTTCTTT. This translates into CASSLGAPEAFF. The chain has TRBV5-5 and TRBJ1-1, with D perhaps TRBD1 (5 bases). The CDR3 sequence is 12 residues long. The germline CDR1 and CDR2 sequences are SGHKS and YYEKEE (reference sequence). Trimming stripped 2 bases from V and 6 bases from J, with 8 bases between. Full variable domain (outside the CDR3, taken from reference TRBV5-5 and TRBJ1-1): DAGVTQSPTHLIKTRGQQVTLRCSPISGHKSVSWYQQVLGQGPQFIFQYYEKEERGRGNFPDRFSARQFPNYSSELNVNALLLGDSALYLCASSLGAPEAFFGQGTRLTVV.